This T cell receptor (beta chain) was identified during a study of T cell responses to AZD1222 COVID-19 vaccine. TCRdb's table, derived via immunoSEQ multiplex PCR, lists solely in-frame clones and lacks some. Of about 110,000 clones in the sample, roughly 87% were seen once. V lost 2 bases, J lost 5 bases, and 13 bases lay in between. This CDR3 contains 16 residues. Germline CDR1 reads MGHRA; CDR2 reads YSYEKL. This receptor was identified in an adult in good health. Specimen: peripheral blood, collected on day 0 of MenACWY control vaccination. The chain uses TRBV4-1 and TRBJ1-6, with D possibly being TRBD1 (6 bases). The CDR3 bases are TGCGCCAGCAGCCAAATCGGTAAGGGGGATAATTCACCCCTCCACTTT. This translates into CASSQIGKGDNSPLHF.